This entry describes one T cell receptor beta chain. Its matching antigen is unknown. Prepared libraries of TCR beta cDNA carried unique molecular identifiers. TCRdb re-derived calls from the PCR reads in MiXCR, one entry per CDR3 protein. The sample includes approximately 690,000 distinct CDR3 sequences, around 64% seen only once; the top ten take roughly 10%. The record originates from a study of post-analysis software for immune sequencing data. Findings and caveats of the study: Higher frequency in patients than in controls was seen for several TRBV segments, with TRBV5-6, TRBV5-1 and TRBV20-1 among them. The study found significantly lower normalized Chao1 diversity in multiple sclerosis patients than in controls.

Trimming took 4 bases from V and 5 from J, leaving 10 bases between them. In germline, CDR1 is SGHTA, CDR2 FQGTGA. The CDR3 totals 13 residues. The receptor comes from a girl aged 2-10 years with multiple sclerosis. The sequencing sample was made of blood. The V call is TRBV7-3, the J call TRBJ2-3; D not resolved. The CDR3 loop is CASSSVLLDTQYF. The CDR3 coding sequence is TGTGCCAGCAGCTCGGTCCTACTAGATACGCAGTATTTT. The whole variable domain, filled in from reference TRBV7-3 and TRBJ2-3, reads GAGVSQTPSNKVTEKGKYVELRCDPISGHTALYWYRQSLGQGPEFLIYFQGTGAADDSGLPNDRFFAVRPEGSVSTLKIQRTERGDSAVYLCASSSVLLDTQYFGPGTRLTVL.